What follows are 15 T cell receptor beta chains derived from one specimen sequenced in a study of cytomegalovirus exposure and HLA in healthy donors. This table comes from immunoSEQ multiplex PCR, and its TCRdb copy is limited to in-frame clones, with some not included. The data hold over 50,000 clones, with 80% to 95% observed a single time. The sequencing input was PBMCs. The receptors were sampled from a young man in good health and CMV-seropositive.

V and J are TRBV7-9 and TRBJ2-7; D possibly corresponds to TRBD1 (6 bases). Germline assignment: CDR1 SEHNR and CDR2 FQNEAQ (reference sequence). The CDR3 length is 14 residues. V lost 0 bases, J lost 5 bases, and 11 bases lay in between. The DNA of the CDR3 is TGTGCCAGCAGCTTAGCTAACAGGGCCAACGAGCAGTACTTC. Protein sequence: CASSLANRANEQYF.

The rearrangement joins TRBV9 to TRBJ2-3, with D tentatively TRBD2 (6 bases). Germline values: CDR1 SGDLS, CDR2 YYNGEE. The CDR3 is 13 residues long. V lost 4 bases to trimming and J lost 10 bases, with 16 bases between them. In DNA form, the CDR3 reads TGTGCCAGCAGCTCGAAATGGGACTCTCCGCAGTATTTT. Protein sequence: CASSSKWDSPQYF.

CDR3 in DNA: TGTGCCAGCAGTCCCGGACTAGCGGGGAGCGATGAGCAGTTCTTC. It yields the protein CASSPGLAGSDEQFF. The V call is TRBV28, the J call TRBJ2-1; TRBD2 agrees at 12 bases. V dropped 5 bases and J dropped 8; count of bases not matched to a gene: 7. Germline V CDR1 and CDR2: MDHEN, SYDVKM. The CDR3 contains 15 residues.

J is TRBJ2-3 and V is TRBV6-5; D uncertain. The CDR3 covers 13 residues. CDR1 is MNHEY, CDR2 SVGAGI, per germline. V lost 4 bases and J 4 bases, leaving 9 bases between the germline ends. The CDR3 region has the DNA TGTGCCAGCAGTTGGGTGGGCTCAGATACGCAGTATTTT. Amino acids: CASSWVGSDTQYF.

This chain joins TRBV7-3 and TRBJ2-1, with 10 bases lining up with TRBD2. The CDR3 runs 16 residues. With 5 bases clipped from V and 8 bases from J, the junction kept 12 bases outside the gene matches. CDR1 is SGHTA, CDR2 FQGTGA, per germline. The DNA of the CDR3 is TGTGCCAGCAGCCGGGACAGTGATAGCGGGAGGTATGAGCAGTTCTTC. It is translated as CASSRDSDSGRYEQFF.

The chain combines TRBV7-8 with TRBJ2-1; 14 nucleotides align to TRBD2. CDR1 is SGHVS, CDR2 FQNEAQ, per germline. J gave up 7 bases and V 5 bases, and 7 bases lay outside the gene matches. The CDR3 runs 16 residues. DNA for the CDR3: TGTGCCAGCAGCAAGGGACTAGCGGGAGTCCTGAATGAGCAGTTCTTC. It translates to CASSKGLAGVLNEQFF.

The rearrangement joins TRBV5-6 to TRBJ2-3; a possible D gene is TRBD2 (5 bases). The V gene lost 3 bases and the J gene lost 0 bases, with 11 bases spanning the gap. The CDR3 runs 15 residues. Germline CDR1 and CDR2: SGHDT and YYEEEE. The CDR3 sequence is CASSWRRESTDTQYF. In nucleotides, the CDR3 is TGTGCCAGCAGCTGGAGGAGAGAGAGCACAGATACGCAGTATTTT.

The CDR3 loop is CASSPWGLAGGGTDTQYF. The CDR3 DNA sequence: TGTGCCAGCAGCCCATGGGGACTAGCGGGAGGTGGAACAGATACGCAGTATTTT. The chain is built from TRBV11-2 and TRBJ2-3, with 15 bases matching TRBD2. The CDR3 runs 18 residues. The ends lost 5 bases at V and 3 bases at J; junction bases unmatched: 9. Germline assignment: CDR1 SGHAT and CDR2 FQNNGV.

V and J are TRBV28 and TRBJ1-1, with 7 nucleotides matching TRBD1. J gave up 6 bases and V 6 bases, and 7 bases lay outside the gene matches. There are 13 residues in the CDR3. Germline lookup yields CDR1 MDHEN and CDR2 SYDVKM. The CDR3 DNA sequence: TGTGCCAGCAGGCCCGGGACAGATCCTGAAGCTTTCTTT. Translation gives CASRPGTDPEAFF.

The chain links TRBV4-1 to TRBJ1-1; the match to TRBD1 covers 7 bases. V lost 0 bases to trimming and J lost 2 bases; unmatched junction nucleotides: 6. Germline V lookup: CDR1 MGHRA, CDR2 YSYEKL. The CDR3 sequence is 16 residues long. CDR3 protein: CASSQDPRGYNTEAFF. Written as DNA, the CDR3 is TGCGCCAGCAGCCAAGATCCCAGGGGGTATAACACTGAAGCTTTCTTT.

The chain uses TRBV30 and TRBJ2-5; 7 bases match TRBD1. With 5 bases clipped from V and 2 bases from J, the junction kept 5 bases outside the gene matches. The CDR3 totals 13 residues. Germline V gene lookup returns CDR1 GTSNPN and CDR2 SVGIG (reference sequence). Here the CDR3 reads CAWATGQQETQYF. CDR3 DNA: TGTGCCTGGGCGACAGGGCAACAAGAGACCCAGTACTTC.

The V gene is TRBV7-8, the J gene TRBJ2-5, with 8 bases matching TRBD2. This CDR3 has 13 residues. CDR1 SGHVS and CDR2 FQNEAQ come from the germline V gene. After removal of 5 bases from V and 3 bases from J, the junction contained 2 bases not matched to a gene. In DNA form, the CDR3 reads TGTGCCAGCAGCCCGGGAGGGGAAGAGACCCAGTACTTC. Its protein is CASSPGGEETQYF.

This clone was observed a few times. V usage is TRBV6-4 and J usage is TRBJ2-3; 9 positions match TRBD2. J lost 5 bases, V lost 2 bases, and 8 bases had no gene match. CDR1 and CDR2 (germline): MRHNA, SNTAGT. The CDR3 sequence is 16 residues long. The CDR3 region has the DNA TGTGCCAGCAGTGACGAGGCGGGAGGGCCAAAAGATACGCAGTATTTT. This gives the protein CASSDEAGGPKDTQYF.

This chain uses TRBV30 with TRBJ2-1; tentatively, D is TRBD1 (5 bases). The germline gives CDR1 GTSNPN, CDR2 SVGIG (reference sequence). V gave up 2 bases and J gave up 7 bases, with 9 bases separating them. The CDR3 spans 12 residues. The CDR3 DNA reads as TGTGCCTGGAGTCCGACAGCAAATGAGCAGTTCTTC. Translating it yields CAWSPTANEQFF.

V is TRBV19 and J is TRBJ2-7, with D tentatively TRBD2 (6 bases). This CDR3 is 20 amino acids long. Germline-derived CDR1 and CDR2 are LNHDA and SQIVND (reference sequence). The germline V and J ends were trimmed by 3 bases and 2 bases, with 29 bases remaining between them. CDR3 sequence (DNA): TGTGCCAGTAGTATTACCCCTAGTGGGGCGGGGTCTTTACCAACCTACGAGCAGTACTTC. Translated, it gives CASSITPSGAGSLPTYEQYF.